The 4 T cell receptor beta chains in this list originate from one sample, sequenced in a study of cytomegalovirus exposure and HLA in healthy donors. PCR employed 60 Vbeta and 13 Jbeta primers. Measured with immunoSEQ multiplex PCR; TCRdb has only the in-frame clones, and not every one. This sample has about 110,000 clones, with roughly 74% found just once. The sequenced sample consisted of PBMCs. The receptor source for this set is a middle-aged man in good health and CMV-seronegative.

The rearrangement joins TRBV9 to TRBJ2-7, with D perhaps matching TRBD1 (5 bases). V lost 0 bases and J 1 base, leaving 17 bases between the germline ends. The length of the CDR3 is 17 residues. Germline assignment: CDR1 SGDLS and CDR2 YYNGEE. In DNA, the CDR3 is TGTGCCAGCAGCGTAGAAGACCACAGGATTGCATCCTACGAGCAGTACTTC. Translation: CASSVEDHRIASYEQYF.

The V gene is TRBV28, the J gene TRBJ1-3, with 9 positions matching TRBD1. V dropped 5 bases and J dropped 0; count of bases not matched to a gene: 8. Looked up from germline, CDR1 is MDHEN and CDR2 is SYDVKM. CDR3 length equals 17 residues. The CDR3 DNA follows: TGTGCCAGCAGTGTGGGGACAGGGACCTTCTCTGGAAACACCATATATTTT. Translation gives CASSVGTGTFSGNTIYF.

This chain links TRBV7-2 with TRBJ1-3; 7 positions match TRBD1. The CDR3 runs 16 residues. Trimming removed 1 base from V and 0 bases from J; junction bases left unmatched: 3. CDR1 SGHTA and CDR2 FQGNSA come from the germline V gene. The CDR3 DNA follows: TGTGCCAGCAGCTTAGACGGGACAGCCTCTGGAAACACCATATATTTT. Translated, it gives CASSLDGTASGNTIYF.

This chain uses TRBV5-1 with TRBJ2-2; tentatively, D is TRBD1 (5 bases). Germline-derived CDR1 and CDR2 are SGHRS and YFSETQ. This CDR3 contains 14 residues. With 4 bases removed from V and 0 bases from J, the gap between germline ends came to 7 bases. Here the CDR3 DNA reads TGCGCCAGCAGCAAGGACACGAACACCGGGGAGCTGTTTTTT. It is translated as CASSKDTNTGELFF.